Shown below are 8 T cell receptor beta chains from a single sample sequenced in a study of shared clonotypes between healthy human individuals. Assay used: immunoSEQ multiplex PCR; TCRdb lists only in-frame clones, some missing. Of more than 2,000,000 clones listed, approximately 95% are singletons. The sample was naive CD4+ T cells from PBMCs. Noted subset: CD45RA+ positively selected. These receptor sequences come from a man younger than 35 in good health. Some clones in this sample may be carry-over from other donors' samples.

V is TRBV7-2 and J is TRBJ2-1; D unclear. The ends were cut back, 2 bases at V and 7 bases at J, with 12 bases in the middle. CDR3 size: 14 residues. The V gene's germline CDR1 is SGHTA and CDR2 FQGNSA. The CDR3 DNA reads TGTGCCAGCAGCTTATCGTGGGTTTCGAATGAGCAGTTCTTC. Translating it yields CASSLSWVSNEQFF.

This clone came up once. The gene calls are TRBV5-4 and TRBJ1-4; D unclear. Per germline, CDR1 SGHNT and CDR2 YYREEE (reference sequence). The CDR3 sequence is 15 residues long. Trimming cost V 4 bases and J 4 bases, with 14 bases left between them. DNA for the CDR3: TGTGCCAGCAGCCCGGACGGAGCCCTTAATGAAAAACTGTTTTTT. Its translation is CASSPDGALNEKLFF.

The genes are TRBV5-4 and TRBJ1-1; D gene unclear. The germline V and J ends were trimmed by 5 bases and 2 bases, with 16 bases remaining between them. CDR1 is SGHNT, CDR2 YYREEE, per germline (reference sequence). There are 15 residues in the CDR3. The CDR3 spells CASSKDGSANTEAFF. The DNA for the CDR3 is TGTGCCAGCAGTAAAGACGGATCGGCTAACACTGAAGCTTTCTTT.

This chain connects TRBV28 to TRBJ1-1, with D maybe TRBD1 (5 bases). V lost 5 bases and J 2 bases, leaving 15 bases between the germline ends. Germline V lookup: CDR1 MDHEN, CDR2 SYDVKM. This CDR3 contains 15 residues. The CDR3 nucleotides read TGTGCCAGCAGTAGGGGCGGTAGGGTTAACACTGAAGCTTTCTTT. This gives the protein CASSRGGRVNTEAFF.

The genes are TRBV18 and TRBJ2-7; 10 positions agree with TRBD2. The CDR3 sequence is 15 residues long. With 6 bases clipped from V and 6 bases from J, the junction kept 11 bases outside the gene matches. The germline V gene encodes CDR1 KGHSH and CDR2 LQKENI. CDR3 in amino acids: CASSPTSGTTSEQYF. The CDR3 DNA is TGTGCCAGCTCCCCTACTAGCGGGACTACCTCCGAGCAGTACTTC.

The rearrangement uses TRBV6-5 and TRBJ1-3, with no clear D. V lost 6 bases and J 0 bases, leaving 9 bases between the germline ends. The CDR3 covers 14 residues. The V gene's germline CDR1 is MNHEY and CDR2 SVGAGI. The CDR3 protein is CASRELSSGNTIYF. Written as DNA, the CDR3 is TGTGCCAGCAGGGAGTTGAGCTCTGGAAACACCATATATTTT.

The chain uses TRBV7-9 and TRBJ2-3; 11 bases map to TRBD2. With 5 bases clipped from V and 4 bases from J, the junction kept 8 bases outside the gene matches. Looked up from germline, CDR1 is SEHNR and CDR2 is FQNEAQ (reference sequence). The CDR3 has 16 residues. CDR3 nucleotide sequence: TGTGCCAGCAGCGTCAGACTAGCGGGAAATTCAGATACGCAGTATTTT. Its translation: CASSVRLAGNSDTQYF.

The gene calls are TRBV6-1 and TRBJ1-5; D uncertain. The V gene lost 0 bases and the J gene lost 3 bases, with 12 bases spanning the gap. Looked up from germline, CDR1 is MNHNS and CDR2 is SASEGT. This CDR3 contains 16 residues. DNA for the CDR3: TGTGCCAGCAGTGAAGCGCTTCCAGGATACAATCAGCCCCAGCATTTT. Translated, it gives CASSEALPGYNQPQHF.